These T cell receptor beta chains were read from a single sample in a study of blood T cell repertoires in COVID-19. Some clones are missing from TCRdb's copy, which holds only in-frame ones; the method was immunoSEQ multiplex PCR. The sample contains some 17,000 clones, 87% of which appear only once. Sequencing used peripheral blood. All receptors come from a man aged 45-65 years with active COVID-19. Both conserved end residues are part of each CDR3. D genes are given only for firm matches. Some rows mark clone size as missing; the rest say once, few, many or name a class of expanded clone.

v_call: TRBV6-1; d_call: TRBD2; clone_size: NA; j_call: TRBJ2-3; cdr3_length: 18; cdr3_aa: CASSVSGGTSGFSDTQYF; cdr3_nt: TGTGCCAGCAGTGTCTCCGGCGGGACTAGCGGGTTCTCAGATACGCAGTATTTT
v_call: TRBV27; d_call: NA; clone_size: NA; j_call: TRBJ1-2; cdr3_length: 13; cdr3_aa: CASSLAGSYGYTF; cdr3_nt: TGTGCCAGCAGTTTAGCGGGCTCGTATGGCTACACCTTC
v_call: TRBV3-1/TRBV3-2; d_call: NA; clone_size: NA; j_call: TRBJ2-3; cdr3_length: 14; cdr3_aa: CASSQAGFADTQYF; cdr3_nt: TGTGCCAGCAGCCAAGCGGGATTCGCAGATACGCAGTATTTT
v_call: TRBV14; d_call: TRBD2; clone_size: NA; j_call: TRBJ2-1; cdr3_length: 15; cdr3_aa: CASSKMGGRALEQFF; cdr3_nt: TGTGCCAGCAGTAAGATGGGTGGGAGGGCCTTGGAGCAGTTCTTC
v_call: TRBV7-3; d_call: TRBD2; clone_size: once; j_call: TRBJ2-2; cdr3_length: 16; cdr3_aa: CASSARTSGNTGELFF; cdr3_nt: TGTGCCAGCAGCGCCCGGACTAGCGGAAACACCGGGGAGCTGTTTTTT
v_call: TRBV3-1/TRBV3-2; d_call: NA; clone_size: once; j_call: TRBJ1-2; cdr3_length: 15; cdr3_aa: CASSQEARVDYGYTF; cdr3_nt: TGTGCCAGCAGCCAAGAGGCCAGGGTTGACTATGGCTACACCTTC
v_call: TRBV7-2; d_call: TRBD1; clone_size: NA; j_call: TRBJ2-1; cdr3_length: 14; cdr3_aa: CASSRLGQGGEQFF; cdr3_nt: TGTGCCAGCAGCCGCCTAGGACAGGGCGGTGAGCAGTTCTTC
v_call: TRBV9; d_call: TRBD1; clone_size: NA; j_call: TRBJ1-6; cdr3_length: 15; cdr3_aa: CASSVKGGGDSPLHF; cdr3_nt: TGTGCCAGCAGCGTGAAAGGGGGCGGGGATTCACCCCTCCACTTT
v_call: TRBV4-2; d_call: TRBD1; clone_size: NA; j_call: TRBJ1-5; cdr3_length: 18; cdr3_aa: CASSQGHRGSYSNQPQHF; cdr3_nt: TGTGCCAGCAGCCAAGGACACAGGGGCTCATATAGCAATCAGCCCCAGCATTTT
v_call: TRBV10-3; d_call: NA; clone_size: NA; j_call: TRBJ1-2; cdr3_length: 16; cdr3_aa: CAISDQGLTPNYGYTF; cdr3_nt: TGTGCCATCAGTGATCAGGGGCTAACCCCTAACTATGGCTACACCTTC
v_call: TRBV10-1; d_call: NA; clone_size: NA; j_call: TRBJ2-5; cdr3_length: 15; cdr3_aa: CASSEGLGPQETQYF; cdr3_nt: TGCGCCAGCAGTGAGGGACTGGGTCCTCAAGAGACCCAGTACTTC
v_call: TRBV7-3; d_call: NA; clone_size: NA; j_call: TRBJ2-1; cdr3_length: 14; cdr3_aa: CASSPGLSYNEQFF; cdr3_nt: TGTGCCAGCAGCCCGGGACTTTCCTACAATGAGCAGTTCTTC
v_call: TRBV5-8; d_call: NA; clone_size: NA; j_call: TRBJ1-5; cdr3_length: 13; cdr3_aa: CASSLDGVQPQHF; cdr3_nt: TGTGCCAGCAGCTTGGATGGAGTTCAGCCCCAGCATTTT
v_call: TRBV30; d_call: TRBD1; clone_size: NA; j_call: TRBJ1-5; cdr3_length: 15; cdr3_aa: CAWSSGTGSGQPQHF; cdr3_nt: TGTGCCTGGAGTTCCGGGACAGGGTCAGGGCAGCCCCAGCATTTT
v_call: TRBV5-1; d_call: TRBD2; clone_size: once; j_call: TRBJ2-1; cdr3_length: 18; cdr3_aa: CASSDQLAGGVGYNEQFF; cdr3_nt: TGCGCCAGCAGCGACCAACTAGCGGGTGGTGTCGGCTACAATGAGCAGTTCTTC
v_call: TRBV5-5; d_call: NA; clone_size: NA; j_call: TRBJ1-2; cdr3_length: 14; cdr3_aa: CASSLVQGVYGYTF; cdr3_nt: TGTGCCAGCAGCTTGGTACAGGGAGTATATGGCTACACCTTC
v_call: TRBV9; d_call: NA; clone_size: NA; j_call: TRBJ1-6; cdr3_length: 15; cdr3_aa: CASSGTISRGSPLHF; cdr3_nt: TGTGCCAGCAGCGGTACGATATCCAGGGGTTCACCCCTCCACTTT
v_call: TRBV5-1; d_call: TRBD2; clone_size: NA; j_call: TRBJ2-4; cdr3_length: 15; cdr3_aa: CASSSSTSGKNIQYF; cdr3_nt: TGCGCCAGCAGCTCCTCGACTAGCGGAAAAAACATTCAGTACTTC
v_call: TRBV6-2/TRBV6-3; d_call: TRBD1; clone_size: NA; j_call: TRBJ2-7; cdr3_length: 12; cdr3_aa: CASSRDRDEQYF; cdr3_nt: TGTGCCAGCAGCCGTGACAGGGACGAGCAGTACTTC
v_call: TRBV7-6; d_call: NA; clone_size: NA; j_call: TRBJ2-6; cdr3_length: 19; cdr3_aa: CASRFRTDRPNSGANVLTF; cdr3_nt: TGTGCCAGCAGGTTTAGAACAGACAGGCCAAACTCTGGGGCCAACGTCCTGACTTTC
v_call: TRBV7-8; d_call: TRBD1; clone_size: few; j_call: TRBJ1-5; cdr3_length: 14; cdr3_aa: CASSQGTGDQPQHF; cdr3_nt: TGTGCCAGCAGCCAAGGGACAGGGGACCAGCCCCAGCATTTT
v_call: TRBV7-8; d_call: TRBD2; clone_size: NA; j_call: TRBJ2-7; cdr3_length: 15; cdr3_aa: CASSSTGGGIGEQYF; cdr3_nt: TGTGCCAGCAGCTCCACGGGGGGAGGCATCGGGGAGCAGTACTTC
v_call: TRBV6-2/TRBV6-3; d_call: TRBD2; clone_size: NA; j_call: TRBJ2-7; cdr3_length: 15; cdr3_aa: CASSLKREGPYEQYF; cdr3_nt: TGTGCCAGCAGCCTCAAGCGGGAGGGCCCCTACGAGCAGTACTTC
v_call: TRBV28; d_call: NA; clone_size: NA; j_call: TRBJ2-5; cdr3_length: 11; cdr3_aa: CASSVRGTQYF; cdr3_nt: TGTGCCAGCAGTGTACGCGGGACCCAGTACTTC
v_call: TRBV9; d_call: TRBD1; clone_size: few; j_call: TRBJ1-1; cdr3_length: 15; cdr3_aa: CASSVKGGGWTEAFF; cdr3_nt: TGTGCCAGCAGCGTCAAAGGGGGCGGTTGGACTGAAGCTTTCTTT
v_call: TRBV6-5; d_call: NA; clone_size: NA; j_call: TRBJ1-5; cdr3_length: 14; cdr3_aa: CASRADTGGQPQHF; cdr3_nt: TGTGCCAGCAGGGCGGACACGGGCGGTCAGCCCCAGCATTTT
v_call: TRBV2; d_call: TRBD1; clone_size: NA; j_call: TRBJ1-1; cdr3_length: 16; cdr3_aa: CASKTRDRGPNTEAFF; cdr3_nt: TGTGCCAGCAAAACCCGGGACAGGGGGCCGAACACTGAAGCTTTCTTT
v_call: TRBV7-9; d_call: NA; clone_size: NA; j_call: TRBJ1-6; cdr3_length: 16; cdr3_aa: CASSDYANSYNSPLHF; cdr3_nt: TGTGCCAGCAGCGACTACGCTAACTCCTATAATTCACCCCTCCACTTT
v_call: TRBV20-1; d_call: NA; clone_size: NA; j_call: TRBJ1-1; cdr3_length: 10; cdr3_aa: CSTPNTEAFF; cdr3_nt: TGCAGTACTCCGAACACTGAAGCTTTCTTT
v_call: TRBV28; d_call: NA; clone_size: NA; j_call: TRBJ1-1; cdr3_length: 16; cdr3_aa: CASSLFTARVNTEAFF; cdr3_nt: TGTGCCAGCAGTTTATTTACCGCGAGGGTAAACACTGAAGCTTTCTTT
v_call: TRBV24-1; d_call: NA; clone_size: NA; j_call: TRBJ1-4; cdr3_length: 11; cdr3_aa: CATSDREKLFF; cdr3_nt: TGTGCCACCAGTGACCGTGAAAAACTGTTTTTT
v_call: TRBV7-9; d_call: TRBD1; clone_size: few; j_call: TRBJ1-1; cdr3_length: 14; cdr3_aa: CASSSEGTGGKAFF; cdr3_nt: TGTGCCAGCAGCTCCGAGGGGACAGGGGGAAAAGCTTTCTTT
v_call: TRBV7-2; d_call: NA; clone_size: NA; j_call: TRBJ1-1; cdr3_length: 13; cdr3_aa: CASSSDRNTEAFF; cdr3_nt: TGTGCCAGCAGCTCAGACAGGAACACTGAAGCTTTCTTT
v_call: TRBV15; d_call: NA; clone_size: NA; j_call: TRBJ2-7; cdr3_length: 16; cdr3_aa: CATSGETGIGFYEQYF; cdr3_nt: TGTGCCACCAGCGGGGAAACAGGGATAGGTTTCTACGAGCAGTACTTC
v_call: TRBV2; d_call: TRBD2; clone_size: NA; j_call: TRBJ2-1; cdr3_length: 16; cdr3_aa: CASRLAGVIAYNEQFF; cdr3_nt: TGTGCCAGCAGACTAGCGGGAGTGATAGCCTACAATGAGCAGTTCTTC
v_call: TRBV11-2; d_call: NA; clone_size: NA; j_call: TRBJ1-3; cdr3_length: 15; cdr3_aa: CASSFGPSSGNTIYF; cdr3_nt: TGTGCCAGCAGCTTTGGGCCGTCCTCTGGAAACACCATATATTTT
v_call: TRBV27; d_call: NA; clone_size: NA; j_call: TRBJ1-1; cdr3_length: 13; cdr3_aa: CASSFRVNTEAFF; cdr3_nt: TGTGCCAGCAGCTTCAGGGTGAACACTGAAGCTTTCTTT
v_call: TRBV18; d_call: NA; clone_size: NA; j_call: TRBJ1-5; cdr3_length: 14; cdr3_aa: CASSQSGDHQPQHF; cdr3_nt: TGTGCCAGCTCACAATCAGGGGACCATCAGCCCCAGCATTTT
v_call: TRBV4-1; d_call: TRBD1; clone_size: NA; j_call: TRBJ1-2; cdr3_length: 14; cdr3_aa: CASSQGTGLLGYTF; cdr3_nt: TGCGCCAGCAGCCAAGGGACAGGTCTTCTTGGCTACACCTTC
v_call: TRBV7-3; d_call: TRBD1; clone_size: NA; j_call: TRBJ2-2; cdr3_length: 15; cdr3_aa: CASSPGQGITGELFF; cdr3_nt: TGTGCCAGCAGCCCCGGACAGGGTATAACCGGGGAGCTGTTTTTT
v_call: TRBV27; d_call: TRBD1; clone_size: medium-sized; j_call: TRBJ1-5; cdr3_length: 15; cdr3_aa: CASRQGVGGDQPQHF; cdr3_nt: TGTGCCAGCAGACAGGGGGTAGGGGGTGATCAGCCCCAGCATTTT
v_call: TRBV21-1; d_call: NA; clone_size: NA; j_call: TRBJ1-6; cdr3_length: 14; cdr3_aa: CASSNWQDNSPLHF; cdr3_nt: TGTGCCAGCAGCAATTGGCAGGATAATTCACCCCTCCACTTT
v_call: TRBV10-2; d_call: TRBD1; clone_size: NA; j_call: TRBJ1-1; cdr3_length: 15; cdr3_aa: CASSSPGQGYTEAFF; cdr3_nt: TGCGCCAGCAGTTCCCCGGGACAGGGGTACACTGAAGCTTTCTTT
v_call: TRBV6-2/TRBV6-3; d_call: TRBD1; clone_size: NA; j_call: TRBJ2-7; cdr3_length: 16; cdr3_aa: CASSYYTGQVSYEQYF; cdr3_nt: TGTGCCAGCAGTTACTACACGGGACAGGTCTCCTACGAGCAGTACTTC
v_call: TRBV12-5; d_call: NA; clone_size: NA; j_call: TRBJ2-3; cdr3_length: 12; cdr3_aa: CASGFGVDTQYF; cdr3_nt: TGTGCTAGTGGTTTCGGGGTGGATACGCAGTATTTT
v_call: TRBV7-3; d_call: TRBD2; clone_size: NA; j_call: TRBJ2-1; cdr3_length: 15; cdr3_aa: CASSLGRAGRDEQFF; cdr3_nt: TGTGCCAGCAGCTTAGGGAGGGCCGGTAGGGATGAGCAGTTCTTC
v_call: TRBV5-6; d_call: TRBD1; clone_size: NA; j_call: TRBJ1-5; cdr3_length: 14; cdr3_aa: CASSGTGVNQPQHF; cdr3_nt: TGTGCCAGCAGCGGGACAGGGGTTAATCAGCCCCAGCATTTT
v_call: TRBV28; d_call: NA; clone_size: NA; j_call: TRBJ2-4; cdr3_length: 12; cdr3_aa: CASSLAKNIQYF; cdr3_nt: TGTGCCAGCAGCCTAGCCAAAAACATTCAGTACTTC
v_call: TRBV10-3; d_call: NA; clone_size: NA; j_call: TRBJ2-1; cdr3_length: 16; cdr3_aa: CAISPQETMTGNEQFF; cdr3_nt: TGTGCCATCAGCCCCCAGGAGACTATGACCGGGAATGAGCAGTTCTTC
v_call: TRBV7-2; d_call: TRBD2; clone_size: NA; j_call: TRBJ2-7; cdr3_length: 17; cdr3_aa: CASSLPGLAGGVNEQYF; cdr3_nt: TGTGCCAGCAGCTTACCCGGACTAGCGGGAGGGGTGAACGAGCAGTACTTC
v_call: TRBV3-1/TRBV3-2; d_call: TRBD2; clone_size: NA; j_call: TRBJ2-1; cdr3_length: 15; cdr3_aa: CASISTTSGRNEQFF; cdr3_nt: TGTGCCAGCATCTCGACGACTAGCGGGAGAAATGAGCAGTTCTTC
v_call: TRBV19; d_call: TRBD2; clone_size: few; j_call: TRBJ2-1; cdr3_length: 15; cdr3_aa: CATGEGLNSYNEQFF; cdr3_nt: TGTGCCACCGGGGAGGGACTCAATTCCTACAATGAGCAGTTCTTC
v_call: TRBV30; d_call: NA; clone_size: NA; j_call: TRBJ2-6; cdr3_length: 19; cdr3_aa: CAWSVEGGGARAGANVLTF; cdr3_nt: TGTGCCTGGAGTGTAGAAGGAGGGGGCGCGCGGGCTGGGGCCAACGTCCTGACTTTC
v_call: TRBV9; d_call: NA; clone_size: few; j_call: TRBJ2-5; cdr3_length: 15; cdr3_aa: CASSPPRGRGETQYF; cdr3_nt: TGTGCCAGCAGTCCCCCTCGCGGCCGCGGGGAGACCCAGTACTTC
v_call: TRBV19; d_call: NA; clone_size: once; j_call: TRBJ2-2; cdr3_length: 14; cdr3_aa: CASSMGHSTGELFF; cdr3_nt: TGTGCCAGTAGTATGGGACATTCCACCGGGGAGCTGTTTTTT
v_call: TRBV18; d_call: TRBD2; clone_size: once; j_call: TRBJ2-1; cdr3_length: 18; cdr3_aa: CASTRTSGSSFGYNEQFF; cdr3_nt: TGTGCCAGCACTCGCACTAGCGGGAGTTCGTTCGGCTACAATGAGCAGTTCTTC
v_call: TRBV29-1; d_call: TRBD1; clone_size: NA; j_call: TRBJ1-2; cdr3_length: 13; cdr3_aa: CSLRQGGDYGYTF; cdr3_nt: TGCAGCCTCCGACAGGGCGGTGACTATGGCTACACCTTC